This T cell receptor (beta chain) was sequenced for a study of CD8+CD57+ T cells in acquired aplastic anemia. Study information: DNA per sorted CD4+ or CD8+ sample ranged 0.2 to 27.4 ug, averaging about 3 ug.

The CDR3 is 17 amino acids. With 6 bases removed from V and 4 bases from J, the gap between germline ends came to 21 bases. Germline CDR1 MNHEY, CDR2 SMNVEV (reference sequence). Study-level points and caveats: CD8+ Simpson's diversity in patients was not significantly different from that in controls. Overlap between patients and controls comprised 25 to 30 CD8+ CDR3 sequences.

Genomic DNA constituted the template upon which TCR beta VDJ and CDR3 profiling was performed. Using its own MiXCR run on the reads, TCRdb lists one record per CDR3 protein. The table shows fewer than 200,000 distinct CDR3 sequences, with 45% to 60% occurring only once. This clonotype was seen more than once but under ten times. Its antigen is still unknown. All patients picked for sequencing had shown, by flow cytometry, an expansion of CD8+CD57+ cells. The sequence was collected from a human donor with aplastic anemia. The chain combines TRBV27 with TRBJ2-2, with D uncertain. The source material was sorted CD4+, CD8+, or CD8+CD57+ T cells (not recorded which) from PBMCs. CDR3 in amino acids: CASRPLPGRLSTGELFF. The CDR3 DNA reads as TGTGCCAGCAGGCCCCTTCCCGGTCGGTTAAGCACCGGGGAGCTGTTTTTT.